This TCR beta chain was captured in a study of control samples from healthy donors and cancer patients. The length of the CDR3 is 16 residues. CDR1 and CDR2 (germline): SGHRS, YFSETQ. V lost 4 bases and J 2 bases, leaving 19 bases between the germline ends. Measured with immunoSEQ multiplex PCR; TCRdb has only the in-frame clones, and not every one. The table shows 400,000 to 500,000 clones, with 75% to 95% occurring only once. Sequencing was done on a sample of PBMCs. The chain recombines TRBV5-1 with TRBJ2-7; tentative D call: TRBD1 (6 bases). The sequence derives from a man aged 35-49 years with head and neck cancer. The CDR3 loop reads CASSTRTTGFAYEQYF. The CDR3 coding sequence is TGCGCCAGCAGCACAAGAACAACAGGGTTCGCCTACGAGCAGTACTTC.